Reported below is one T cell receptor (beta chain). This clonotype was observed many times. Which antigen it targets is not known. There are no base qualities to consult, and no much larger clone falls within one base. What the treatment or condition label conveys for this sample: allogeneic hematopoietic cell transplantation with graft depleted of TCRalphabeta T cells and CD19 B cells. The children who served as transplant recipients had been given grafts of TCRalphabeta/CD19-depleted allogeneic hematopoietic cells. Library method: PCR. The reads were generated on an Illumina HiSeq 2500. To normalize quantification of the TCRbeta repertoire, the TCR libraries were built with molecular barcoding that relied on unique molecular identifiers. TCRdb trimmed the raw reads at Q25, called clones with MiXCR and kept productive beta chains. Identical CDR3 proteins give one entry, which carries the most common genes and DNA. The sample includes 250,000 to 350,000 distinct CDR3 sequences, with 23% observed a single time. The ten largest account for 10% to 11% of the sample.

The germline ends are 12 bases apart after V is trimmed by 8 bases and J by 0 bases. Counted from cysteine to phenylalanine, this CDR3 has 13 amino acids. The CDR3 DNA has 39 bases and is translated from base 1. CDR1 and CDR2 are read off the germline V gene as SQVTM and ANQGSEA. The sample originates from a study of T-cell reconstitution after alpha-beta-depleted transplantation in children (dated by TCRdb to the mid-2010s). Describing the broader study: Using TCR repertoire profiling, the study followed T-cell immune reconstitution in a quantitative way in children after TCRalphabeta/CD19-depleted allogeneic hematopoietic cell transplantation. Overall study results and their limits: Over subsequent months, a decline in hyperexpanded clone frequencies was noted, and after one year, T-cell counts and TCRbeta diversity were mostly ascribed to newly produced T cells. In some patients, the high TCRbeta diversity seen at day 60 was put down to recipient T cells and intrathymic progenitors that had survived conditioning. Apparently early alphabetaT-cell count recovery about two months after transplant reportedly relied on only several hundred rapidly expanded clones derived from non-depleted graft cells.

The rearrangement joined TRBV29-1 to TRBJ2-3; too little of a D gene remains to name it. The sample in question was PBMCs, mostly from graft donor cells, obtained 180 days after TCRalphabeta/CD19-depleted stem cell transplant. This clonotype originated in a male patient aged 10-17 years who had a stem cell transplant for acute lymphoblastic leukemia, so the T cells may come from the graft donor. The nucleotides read TGCAGCACCCTCCAAGGGAGCACAGATACGCAGTATTTT. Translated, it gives CSTLQGSTDTQYF.